The 3 T cell receptor beta chains below were found in one sample sequenced in a study of blood T cell repertoires in COVID-19. Sequenced by immunoSEQ multiplex PCR; TCRdb stores in-frame clones only, minus some. The sample comprises about 430,000 clones, 80% to 90% of which are singletons, and 1.1% rests with the top ten. Input material: PBMCs or T cells enriched from blood (not recorded which). The origin of the receptors is a man younger than 40 who had recovered from COVID-19.

The chain recombines TRBV4-1 with TRBJ2-3; 7 bases line up with TRBD2. The length of the CDR3 is 18 residues. V dropped 0 bases and J dropped 1; count of bases not matched to a gene: 10. Germline CDR1 and CDR2: MGHRA and YSYEKL. CDR3 protein: CASSQDSPPSGRTDTQYF. In nucleotides, the CDR3 is TGCGCCAGCAGCCAAGATTCCCCGCCTAGCGGACGCACAGATACGCAGTATTTT.

The chain employs TRBV11-2 and TRBJ2-7; 7 nucleotides agree with TRBD2. This CDR3 has 14 residues. V shed 1 base, J shed 3 bases, and the junction held 3 bases outside the gene matches. Germline loops: CDR1 SGHAT, CDR2 FQNNGV. The CDR3, as DNA: TGTGCCAGCAGCTTAGCAGCGGGGAGCTACGAGCAGTACTTC. Translated, it gives CASSLAAGSYEQYF.

The CDR3 loop reads CASSPTVRTGGGNEQYF. Written as DNA, the CDR3 is TGCGCCAGCAGCCCAACTGTTAGAACGGGGGGAGGTAACGAGCAGTACTTC. The chain recombines TRBV10-2 with TRBJ2-7; 7 positions match TRBD2. V gave up 6 bases and J gave up 5 bases; unmatched junction bases: 19. The CDR3 runs to 17 residues. Germline CDR1 reads WSHSY; CDR2 reads SAAADI.